The sequence of this T cell receptor beta chain was determined in a study of OX40 agonist ivuxolimab in advanced cancers. The repertoire was sequenced with immunoSEQ multiplex PCR; TCRdb's copy has only in-frame clones and lacks some. The data show tens of thousands of clones, about 79% seen once. With 1 base clipped from V and 3 bases from J, the junction kept 15 bases outside the gene matches. This CDR3 contains 18 residues. CDR1 and CDR2 (germline): SGHDN, FVKESK. Here the sequenced sample was CD4+ or CD8+ T cells sorted from blood, taken in a trial of the OX40 agonist ivuxolimab. V and J are TRBV14 and TRBJ2-7; 7 bases are a match to TRBD2. The sequence came from an adult with an advanced solid tumor such as melanoma, head and neck, liver or kidney cancer. Written as DNA, the CDR3 is TGTGCCAGCAGCCAAGGGGAGGGAGGCCCAGTCTCCCTCTACGAGCAGTACTTC. Its protein product is CASSQGEGGPVSLYEQYF.